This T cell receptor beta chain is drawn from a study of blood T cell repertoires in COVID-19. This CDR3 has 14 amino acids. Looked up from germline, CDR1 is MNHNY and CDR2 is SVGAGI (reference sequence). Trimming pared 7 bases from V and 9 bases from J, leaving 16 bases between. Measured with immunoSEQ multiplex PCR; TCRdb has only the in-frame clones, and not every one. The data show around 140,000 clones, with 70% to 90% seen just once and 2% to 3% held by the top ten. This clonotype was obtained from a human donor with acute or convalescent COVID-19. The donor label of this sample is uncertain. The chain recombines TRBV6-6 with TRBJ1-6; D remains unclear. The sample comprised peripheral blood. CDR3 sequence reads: CASNPRSLGSPLHF. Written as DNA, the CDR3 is TGTGCCAGCAATCCACGGAGCTTAGGTTCACCCCTCCACTTT.